One and the same sample provided the 30 T cell receptor beta chains below, sequenced in a study of blood T cell repertoires in COVID-19. Method: immunoSEQ multiplex PCR; TCRdb's copy keeps in-frame clones and lacks some. This sample has 300,000 to 400,000 clones, with roughly 89% found just once. Specimen: peripheral blood. These receptors all stem from a man under 40 with COVID-19, enrolled during active disease.

The chain employs TRBV7-9 and TRBJ2-7; D may be TRBD2 (6 bases). The germline gives CDR1 SEHNR, CDR2 FQNEAQ (reference sequence). V was cut by 5 bases and J by 5 bases, with 16 bases left in between. The CDR3 loop spans 14 amino acids. The CDR3 bases are TGTGCCAGCAGCCCCCGGGGGTCGGTGAACGAGCAGTACTTC. The encoded protein is CASSPRGSVNEQYF.

This sequence joins TRBV3-1 (or the pseudogene TRBV3-2) and TRBJ2-7; 9 bases map to TRBD1. The CDR3 has 16 residues. Germline V gene data show CDR1 as LGHDT and CDR2 as YNNKEL (reference sequence). V shed 1 base, J shed 4 bases, and the junction held 8 bases outside the gene matches. This CDR3 is CASSQVPGQGGYEQYF. DNA of the CDR3: TGTGCCAGCAGCCAAGTGCCGGGACAGGGTGGTTACGAGCAGTACTTC.

The J gene is TRBJ2-5, the V gene TRBV24-1; D not certain. The CDR3 is 12 amino acids. The germline V and J ends were trimmed by 1 base and 4 bases, with 3 bases remaining between them. Germline V CDR1 and CDR2: KGHDR, SFDVKD. CDR3 sequence: CATSDFSETQYF. The DNA of the CDR3 is TGTGCCACCAGTGATTTCTCAGAGACCCAGTACTTC.

The chain joins TRBV5-1 to TRBJ2-1; TRBD1 aligns across 9 bases. The CDR3 has 15 amino acids. V dropped 0 bases and J dropped 10; count of bases not matched to a gene: 8. The germline V gene encodes CDR1 SGHRS and CDR2 YFSETQ. The CDR3 loop reads CASSLDGQGPYEQFF. For the CDR3, the DNA is TGCGCCAGCAGCTTGGACGGACAGGGGCCCTACGAGCAGTTCTTC.

The V call is TRBV6-5, the J call TRBJ2-1, with 14 bases aligning to TRBD2. The CDR3 extends over 15 amino acids. Unmatched junction bases numbered 4, after V lost 8 bases and J lost 4 bases. Germline CDR1 and CDR2: MNHEY and SVGAGI. The chain's CDR3 is CASGLAGGVYNEQFF. The DNA of the CDR3 is TGTGCCAGCGGACTAGCGGGGGGAGTGTACAATGAGCAGTTCTTC.

Only a few counts were recorded for this clone. The V gene is TRBV5-4, the J gene TRBJ1-1; D perhaps matches TRBD1 (5 bases). V gave up 4 bases and J gave up 5 bases, with 27 bases separating them. The CDR3 has 18 residues. The germline CDR1 and CDR2 sequences are SGHNT and YYREEE (reference sequence). The CDR3 DNA sequence: TGTGCCAGCAGCGGGGGGTTACGGGGGACCCTCAGAACGACTGAAGCTTTCTTT. It is translated as CASSGGLRGTLRTTEAFF.

This chain uses TRBV5-4 with TRBJ2-5, with 14 bases aligning to TRBD2. The CDR3 loop spans 20 amino acids. After removal of 0 bases from V and 0 bases from J, the junction contained 10 bases not matched to a gene. CDR1 SGHNT and CDR2 YYREEE come from the germline V gene (reference sequence). Here the CDR3 reads CASSLARPGLAGAYQETQYF. CDR3 nucleotide sequence: TGTGCCAGCAGCTTGGCGAGACCGGGACTAGCGGGGGCGTACCAAGAGACCCAGTACTTC.

This clone was seen only once. This sequence joins TRBV4-3 and TRBJ1-4, with TRBD1 as a possible D gene (5 bases). The germline CDR1 and CDR2 sequences are LGHNA and YSLEER. V dropped 3 bases and J dropped 4 bases, with 15 bases sitting between them. The CDR3 contains 16 residues. The CDR3 DNA reads TGCGCCAGCAGCCAGGGGGGACGGGGAGATAATGAAAAACTGTTTTTT. This gives the protein CASSQGGRGDNEKLFF.

The chain joins TRBV19 to TRBJ2-3; perhaps TRBD1 as D (6 bases). V shed 0 bases and J shed 2 bases, with 12 bases lying between them. Germline V gene lookup returns CDR1 LNHDA and CDR2 SQIVND (reference sequence). The length of the CDR3 is 16 residues. The CDR3 region has the DNA TGTGCCAGTAGTATAGACAGGGGTATTTCCACAGATACGCAGTATTTT. This translates into CASSIDRGISTDTQYF.

J is TRBJ1-1 and V is TRBV7-3, with 7 bases fitting TRBD1. The germline V gene has CDR1 SGHTA and CDR2 FQGTGA. The CDR3 has 15 amino acids. With V trimmed by 3 bases and J by 0 bases, 4 bases remained unmatched. CDR3 sequence: CASSFGTALNTEAFF. CDR3 sequence (DNA): TGTGCCAGCAGCTTCGGGACAGCCTTGAACACTGAAGCTTTCTTT.

The J gene is TRBJ2-1, the V gene TRBV7-2, with D uncertain. This CDR3 comprises 15 residues. CDR1 is SGHTA and CDR2 is FQGNSA in the germline V gene. V lost 5 bases and J lost 0, with 11 bases in between. The CDR3 sequence is CASSPTQSSYNEQFF. The CDR3 coding sequence is TGTGCCAGCAGCCCAACACAGAGCTCCTACAATGAGCAGTTCTTC.

V gene TRBV2 combines with J gene TRBJ2-7; possible D gene TRBD1, 6 bases. Trimming took off 6 bases at V and 7 bases at J, with 19 bases between the two ends. The CDR3 runs to 14 residues. CDR1 is SNHLY, CDR2 FYNNEI, per germline. In DNA, the CDR3 is TGTGCCAGCAGGGACGGATGGGCAGGGGAGGAGCAGTACTTC. This codes for CASRDGWAGEEQYF.

This clone appeared once. This chain connects TRBV9 to TRBJ2-3; TRBD1 matches at 7 bases. Germline lookup yields CDR1 SGDLS and CDR2 YYNGEE. This CDR3 has 13 amino acids. Trimming removed 7 bases from V and 2 bases from J; junction bases left unmatched: 4. CDR3 sequence: CASGGQFTDTQYF. The CDR3 DNA sequence: TGTGCCAGCGGGGGACAGTTCACAGATACGCAGTATTTT.

V is TRBV4-2 and J is TRBJ2-5; 12 nucleotides agree with TRBD2. The CDR3 length is 16 residues. V shed 5 bases, J shed 5 bases, and the junction held 9 bases outside the gene matches. CDR1 is LGHNA, CDR2 YNFKEQ, per germline. The CDR3 sequence: CASSTRLAGVGETQYF. CDR3 sequence (DNA): TGTGCCAGCAGCACACGACTAGCGGGAGTGGGTGAGACCCAGTACTTC.

This chain connects TRBV5-1 to TRBJ2-7, with D maybe TRBD1 (6 bases). CDR1 is SGHRS, CDR2 YFSETQ, per germline. V was cut by 0 bases and J by 0 bases, with 16 bases left in between. CDR3 length: 17 amino acids. The chain's CDR3 is CASSLAADSWSSYEQYF. The CDR3 DNA is TGCGCCAGCAGCTTGGCCGCGGACAGCTGGAGCTCCTACGAGCAGTACTTC.

V and J are TRBV7-2 and TRBJ2-2; TRBD2 matches 12 bases. The CDR3 is 17 residues long. CDR1 is SGHTA, CDR2 FQGNSA, per germline. V was pared by 4 bases and J by 4 bases, with 7 bases of the junction left unmatched. Written as DNA, the CDR3 is TGTGCCAGCAGCTCTGGCGGACTAGCGGGGTTCACCGGGGAGCTGTTTTTT. It encodes CASSSGGLAGFTGELFF.

This chain uses TRBV29-1 with TRBJ1-5; D gene uncertain. The CDR3 totals 12 residues. CDR1 is SQVTM and CDR2 is ANQGSEA in the germline V gene. Trimming stripped 4 bases from V and 4 bases from J, with 8 bases between. The CDR3 region is CSVAEGNQPQHF. The CDR3 DNA follows: TGCAGCGTTGCCGAGGGAAATCAGCCCCAGCATTTT.

This chain links TRBV19 with TRBJ2-1, with 10 bases aligning to TRBD1. CDR3 length equals 16 residues. CDR1 and CDR2 (germline): LNHDA, SQIVND (reference sequence). Trimming cost V 4 bases and J 4 bases; bases outside gene matches: 7. In DNA form, the CDR3 reads TGTGCCAGTAGTAGGGGGGGGACAGGGGTATACAATGAGCAGTTCTTC. It yields the protein CASSRGGTGVYNEQFF.

This chain uses TRBV9 with TRBJ2-1; unclear D gene. CDR1 and CDR2 (germline): SGDLS, YYNGEE. The CDR3 covers 13 residues. V dropped 0 bases and J dropped 6 bases, with 7 bases sitting between them. The DNA of the CDR3 is TGTGCCAGCAGCGTAGGTAGTCCCAATGAGCAGTTCTTC. This encodes CASSVGSPNEQFF.

The chain recombines TRBV5-1 with TRBJ2-1; the match to TRBD1 covers 7 bases. Germline trimming cut 3 bases from V and 3 bases from J; bases unmatched to any gene: 9. The germline gives CDR1 SGHRS, CDR2 YFSETQ. The CDR3 consists of 16 residues. The CDR3 protein is CASSSITGAGYNEQFF. CDR3 DNA: TGCGCCAGCAGCTCCATCACAGGGGCCGGCTACAATGAGCAGTTCTTC.

The V gene is TRBV10-3, the J gene TRBJ2-2, with 9 bases that match TRBD2. Germline V gene data show CDR1 as ENHRY and CDR2 as SYGVKD. V gave up 9 bases and J gave up 1 base; unmatched junction bases: 3. The CDR3 runs to 14 residues. The CDR3 is CAIATSGNTGELFF. The CDR3 DNA follows: TGTGCCATTGCGACTAGCGGGAACACCGGGGAGCTGTTTTTT.

This clone was seen only once. This sequence joins TRBV28 and TRBJ1-2, with TRBD1 matching over 7 bases. Per germline, CDR1 MDHEN and CDR2 SYDVKM. Germline trimming cut 6 bases from V and 2 bases from J; bases unmatched to any gene: 6. The CDR3 runs 14 residues. CDR3 coding DNA: TGTGCCAGCAGGACAGGGAACGGGAACTATGGCTACACCTTC. It is translated as CASRTGNGNYGYTF.

V is TRBV5-1 and J is TRBJ1-1; D perhaps matches TRBD1 (5 bases). In germline, CDR1 is SGHRS, CDR2 YFSETQ. The CDR3 is 15 residues long. V was trimmed by 0 bases and J by 5 bases, leaving 14 bases between them. CDR3: CASSLATTEGTEAFF. CDR3 sequence (DNA): TGCGCCAGCAGCTTGGCGACGACGGAGGGGACTGAAGCTTTCTTT.

This sequence joins TRBV7-9 and TRBJ1-2, with D possibly matching TRBD1 (6 bases). V lost 3 bases and J 0 bases, leaving 11 bases between the germline ends. This CDR3 region has 15 residues. The germline V gene encodes CDR1 SEHNR and CDR2 FQNEAQ (reference sequence). The CDR3 reads CASSLQGISNYGYTF. The CDR3 DNA follows: TGTGCCAGCAGCTTGCAGGGGATTTCTAACTATGGCTACACCTTC.

The chain uses TRBV9 and TRBJ2-1; 11 nucleotides line up with TRBD2. CDR1 and CDR2 from the germline V gene are SGDLS and YYNGEE. J gave up 7 bases and V 4 bases, and 13 bases lay outside the gene matches. CDR3 length: 17 residues. The CDR3 DNA follows: TGTGCCAGCAGCTCCCCAGGTACTAGCGGGAGTGTAAATGAGCAGTTCTTC. This sequence encodes CASSSPGTSGSVNEQFF.

The rearrangement joins TRBV7-2 to TRBJ1-6, with 7 bases fitting TRBD1. The CDR3 runs 16 residues. After removal of 5 bases from V and 12 bases from J, the junction contained 16 bases not matched to a gene. The V gene's germline CDR1 is SGHTA and CDR2 FQGNSA. CDR3 residues: CASSTNSNIQGLPLHF. The CDR3 DNA reads as TGTGCCAGCAGCACCAACTCCAATATACAGGGGCTACCCCTCCACTTT.

V gene TRBV24-1 combines with J gene TRBJ1-1; D remains unclear. This CDR3 is 13 amino acids long. Germline V gives CDR1 KGHDR, CDR2 SFDVKD. V lost 4 bases, J lost 1 base, and 6 bases lay in between. CDR3 sequence: CATSEAGNTEAFF. In nucleotides, the CDR3 is TGTGCCACCAGTGAGGCGGGGAACACTGAAGCTTTCTTT.

The J gene is TRBJ1-2, the V gene TRBV9; no reliable D call. The CDR3 has 16 amino acids. V lost 0 bases to trimming and J lost 0 bases, with 12 bases between them. Germline CDR1 SGDLS, CDR2 YYNGEE. The chain's CDR3 is CASSVAPLSANYGYTF. The CDR3 region has the DNA TGTGCCAGCAGCGTAGCTCCTCTTTCCGCTAACTATGGCTACACCTTC.

This clone was detected once. The chain joins TRBV27 to TRBJ1-1; D not resolved. The CDR3 is 13 amino acids. Trimming took off 5 bases at V and 1 base at J, with 8 bases between the two ends. CDR1 is MNHEY and CDR2 is SMNVEV in the germline V gene (reference sequence). CDR3 sequence (DNA): TGTGCCAGCAGTCCCGGGTGGAACACTGAAGCTTTCTTT. Its protein product is CASSPGWNTEAFF.

V and J are TRBV7-9 and TRBJ1-2; D is ambiguous. Trimming removed 5 bases from V and 7 bases from J, with 23 bases in between. The length of the CDR3 is 16 residues. Germline lookup yields CDR1 SEHNR and CDR2 FQNEAQ (reference sequence). The DNA of the CDR3 is TGTGCCAGCAGCCTCCCCGGGGAGGGAAGAAGAAGTGGCTACACCTTC. It translates to CASSLPGEGRRSGYTF. Full variable domain (missing parts from reference TRBV7-9 and TRBJ1-2): DTGVSQNPRHKITKRGQNVTFRCDPISEHNRLYWYRQTLGQGPEFLTYFQNEAQLEKSRLLSDRFSAERPKGSFSTLEIQRTEQGDSAMYLCASSLPGEGRRSGYTFGSGTRLTVV.